This T cell receptor (beta chain) is drawn from a study of T cells in localized non-small cell lung cancer. Study-wide results and limits: For the top 100 tumor clones, a median roughly 53 also appeared in adjacent lung. Only one tumor region was sequenced, so heterogeneity remains possible. Uninvolved nearby lung showed the greatest T cell clonality, exceeding that found in tumor.

According to the study, adjacent lung free of atypia was obtained at least 2 cm from the tumor margin. Remarks on this clone: Its matching antigen is unknown.

Clones were read by immunoSEQ multiplex PCR, and TCRdb kept only the in-frame ones, dropping some. The sample consists of roughly 1,200 clones, 30% to 40% of them appearing once. The germline V and J ends were trimmed by 5 bases and 10 bases, with 12 bases remaining between them. The CDR3 sequence is 12 residues long. The input for sequencing was normal lung tissue next to the tumor, taken before any cancer treatment. J is TRBJ2-1 and V is TRBV6-7; D is undetermined. TRBV6-7 is treated as an ORF (open reading frame) with a function not yet certain. The sequence came from a male donor at least 60 years old with stage I squamous cell lung carcinoma. This chain's CDR3 is CASSEGFREQFF. The CDR3 region has the DNA TGTGCCAGCAGTGAAGGGTTTAGGGAGCAGTTCTTC.